What follows describes a single T cell receptor beta chain. What it binds is not known. The source of the sample is a study of cytomegalovirus exposure and HLA in healthy donors. General study points: Most sequenced TCRs were rare (though some public TCRs occurred in many donors). No immune exposure information besides CMV serostatus was available. Some highly shared sequence variants likely arose as a pipeline artifact.

The PCR used 60 Vbeta and 13 Jbeta primers. Sequencing was performed with immunoSEQ multiplex PCR; in TCRdb, only in-frame clones are kept and a portion is missing. The table lists 220,000 or so clones, more than 75% of them singletons. After removal of 3 bases from V and 6 bases from J, the junction contained 3 bases not matched to a gene. The CDR3 totals 14 residues. CDR1 is MNHEY and CDR2 is SMNVEV in the germline V gene (reference sequence). V is TRBV27 and J is TRBJ2-1; 9 bases map to TRBD2. Sequences were obtained from PBMCs. The origin of this receptor is a woman in her thirties or forties in good health and CMV-seronegative. CDR3 sequence reads: CASSFPGLANEQFF. The CDR3 region has the DNA TGTGCCAGCAGTTTCCCGGGACTAGCCAATGAGCAGTTCTTC.